The 30 T cell receptor beta chains listed next were all sequenced from one sample in a study of beta chain features in type 1 diabetes. Expressed TCRB transcripts were sequenced after all isolated RNA was converted to cDNA. The data were produced by immunoSEQ multiplex PCR, yet TCRdb's version contains in-frame clones alone and is incomplete. Of 600,000 to 650,000 clones detected, around 15% appear once; the ten largest clones hold more than 0.08%. Sequencing was done on a sample of naive CD4+ T cells from blood. The origin of the receptors is a man aged 18 to 29 in good health.

This clone was recorded a few times. J is TRBJ2-7 and V is TRBV2; 7 bases align to TRBD1. CDR1 is SNHLY and CDR2 is FYNNEI in the germline V gene. The CDR3 runs to 12 residues. Germline trimming cut 6 bases from V and 6 bases from J; bases unmatched to any gene: 5. CDR3 residues: CASRAQGSEQYF. The CDR3, as DNA: TGTGCCAGCAGAGCACAGGGGAGCGAGCAGTACTTC.

This chain uses TRBV6-6 with TRBJ2-3; D uncertain. Germline CDR1 reads MNHNY; CDR2 reads SVGAGI (reference sequence). This CDR3 is 12 amino acids long. V was trimmed by 5 bases and J by 6 bases, leaving 9 bases between them. The CDR3 is CASSPRLDTQYF. The DNA of the CDR3 is TGTGCCAGCAGTCCCCGCCTCGATACGCAGTATTTT.

The chain is built from TRBV18 and TRBJ2-7; 11 bases fit TRBD1. The CDR3 is made up of 14 amino acids. The J segment lost 1 base and the V segment lost 4 bases, leaving 0 bases of the junction unmatched. CDR1 and CDR2 from the germline V gene are KGHSH and LQKENI. The CDR3 spells CASSRDRGSYEQYF. The CDR3 DNA follows: TGTGCCAGCTCACGGGACAGGGGGTCCTACGAGCAGTACTTC.

The chain recombines TRBV28 with TRBJ1-3; perhaps TRBD1 as D (6 bases). Germline V gene lookup returns CDR1 MDHEN and CDR2 SYDVKM. V was clipped by 8 bases and J by 4 bases, with 12 bases between them. The CDR3 totals 13 residues. CDR3 loop: CASLAGTGNTIYF. Written as DNA, the CDR3 is TGTGCCAGCTTGGCAGGGACAGGAAACACCATATATTTT.

The V gene is TRBV5-4, the J gene TRBJ2-2; 9 nucleotides line up with TRBD1. J gave up 3 bases and V 5 bases, and 5 bases lay outside the gene matches. Looked up from germline, CDR1 is SGHNT and CDR2 is YYREEE (reference sequence). The CDR3 is 15 amino acids. The CDR3: CASSGTGSDTGELFF. The CDR3, as DNA: TGTGCCAGCAGTGGGACAGGGTCGGACACCGGGGAGCTGTTTTTT.

A few counts support this clone. This chain joins TRBV28 and TRBJ1-1; D gene ambiguous. V shed 3 bases and J shed 0 bases, with 5 bases lying between them. CDR3 size: 13 residues. Germline CDR1 MDHEN, CDR2 SYDVKM. The CDR3 DNA sequence: TGTGCCAGCAGTTTCAATATGAACACTGAAGCTTTCTTT. It specifies CASSFNMNTEAFF.

The sample holds a few counts of this clone. This sequence joins TRBV2 and TRBJ1-3; no definite D call. The CDR3 sequence is 15 residues long. Between the trimmed V and J ends, which lost 2 bases and 0 bases, there was a span of 8 bases. Germline V gene sequence: CDR1 SNHLY, CDR2 FYNNEI. CDR3 sequence: CASSEQVLSGNTIYF. CDR3 in DNA: TGTGCCAGCAGTGAACAGGTACTCTCTGGAAACACCATATATTTT.

The chain links TRBV19 to TRBJ1-5, with D maybe TRBD1 (6 bases). The CDR3 has 16 residues. V lost 7 bases to trimming and J lost 5 bases, with 21 bases between them. Germline values: CDR1 LNHDA, CDR2 SQIVND (reference sequence). CDR3 sequence (DNA): TGTGCCAGTAAAGGAAGGGACATCCGACGGGATCAGCCCCAGCATTTT. It is translated as CASKGRDIRRDQPQHF.

Only one count was recorded for this clone. The gene calls are TRBV7-9 and TRBJ1-2; the match to TRBD1 covers 9 bases. This CDR3 has 14 residues. Germline V gene data show CDR1 as SEHNR and CDR2 as FQNEAQ (reference sequence). J was trimmed by 8 bases and V by 4 bases; bases with no gene match: 8. The CDR3 nucleotides read TGTGCCAGCAGCTCTGACAGGGGGAGCGAGGGCTACACCTTC. This encodes CASSSDRGSEGYTF.

This chain joins TRBV11-2 and TRBJ2-3; D ambiguous. There are 13 residues in the CDR3. V was shortened by 3 bases and J by 3 bases, with 7 bases between the two germline ends. Germline V gene data show CDR1 as SGHAT and CDR2 as FQNNGV. The CDR3 reads CASSFVWTDTQYF. CDR3 nucleotide sequence: TGTGCCAGCAGCTTCGTTTGGACAGATACGCAGTATTTT.

The rearrangement joins TRBV19 to TRBJ2-3; TRBD1 matches 7 bases. The CDR3 contains 15 residues. In germline, CDR1 is LNHDA, CDR2 SQIVND (reference sequence). V dropped 5 bases and J dropped 1; count of bases not matched to a gene: 6. The CDR3 loop reads CASSVRQGGTDTQYF. The CDR3 nucleotides are TGTGCCAGTAGTGTCCGACAGGGCGGCACAGATACGCAGTATTTT.

This clone has a handful of counts. This sequence joins TRBV7-9 and TRBJ1-1; D is ambiguous. V was pared by 7 bases and J by 1 base, with 10 bases between. Germline V gene lookup returns CDR1 SEHNR and CDR2 FQNEAQ (reference sequence). The CDR3 covers 13 residues. DNA for the CDR3: TGTGCCAGCACTCGGTTGGGGAACACTGAAGCTTTCTTT. Encoded protein: CASTRLGNTEAFF.

The rearrangement uses TRBV11-2 and TRBJ2-1, with D perhaps assigned TRBD1 or TRBD2 (5 bases each). Germline CDR1 SGHAT, CDR2 FQNNGV. Trimming shortened V by 3 bases and J by 8 bases, and 14 bases separated the two germline ends. CDR3 length: 14 amino acids. CDR3 sequence: CASSFSGTLYEQFF. CDR3 nucleotides: TGTGCCAGCAGCTTCTCCGGGACCCTATATGAGCAGTTCTTC.

This clone appeared a few times. The chain is built from TRBV7-2 and TRBJ2-3; TRBD2 agrees at 11 bases. Losses at the gene ends were 1 base for V and 0 bases for J; bases not matched to a gene: 3. CDR1 is SGHTA, CDR2 FQGNSA, per germline. CDR3 length: 17 residues. The CDR3 DNA follows: TGTGCCAGCAGCTTAGGGACTAGCGGGTTTAGCACAGATACGCAGTATTTT. Protein sequence: CASSLGTSGFSTDTQYF.

V usage is TRBV4-2 and J usage is TRBJ2-3; TRBD2 agrees at 9 bases. V gave up 4 bases and J gave up 8 bases; unmatched junction bases: 13. Germline lookup yields CDR1 LGHNA and CDR2 YNFKEQ. This CDR3 comprises 16 residues. The CDR3 is CASSRVRGGGAGTQYF. For the CDR3, the DNA is TGTGCCAGCAGCCGAGTTAGAGGCGGGGGGGCCGGTACGCAGTATTTT.

This clone has only a few counts. V is TRBV7-2 and J is TRBJ2-3, with D possibly matching TRBD2 (7 bases). Trimming removed 5 bases at V and 1 base at J, with 16 bases between. CDR3 length: 16 amino acids. Germline V gene data show CDR1 as SGHTA and CDR2 as FQGNSA. For the CDR3, the DNA is TGTGCCAGCAGCCCGATCGGGGGGCTGGGCACAGATACGCAGTATTTT. This codes for CASSPIGGLGTDTQYF.

The V gene is TRBV18, the J gene TRBJ2-7; D tentatively fits TRBD1 or TRBD2 (5 bases each). The CDR3 has 17 residues. Germline V gives CDR1 KGHSH, CDR2 LQKENI. V was pared by 3 bases and J by 4 bases, with 22 bases between. CDR3 DNA: TGTGCCAGCTCACCCAAGCCGGGGCCCAATCCCGTATACGAGCAGTACTTC. Amino acids: CASSPKPGPNPVYEQYF. Full variable domain (rest looked up from reference TRBV18 and TRBJ2-7): NAGVMQNPRHLVRRRGQEARLRCSPMKGHSHVYWYRQLPEEGLKFMVYLQKENIIDESGMPKERFSAEFPKEGPSILRIQQVVRGDSAAYFCASSPKPGPNPVYEQYFGPGTRLTVT.

This clone was picked up a small number of times. This rearrangement joins TRBV19 to TRBJ2-5, with D tentatively TRBD1 (5 bases). Trimming took off 6 bases at V and 5 bases at J, with 16 bases between the two ends. The CDR3 is 14 amino acids. Germline CDR1 LNHDA, CDR2 SQIVND (reference sequence). CDR3 bases: TGTGCCAGTAGCCTGTCAGGGTTAGGGGAGACCCAGTACTTC. Translation: CASSLSGLGETQYF.

The chain recombines TRBV30 with TRBJ2-1; 11 nucleotides agree with TRBD2. Germline V lookup: CDR1 GTSNPN, CDR2 SVGIG (reference sequence). The CDR3 covers 16 residues. V lost 1 base, J lost 6 bases, and 8 bases stayed unmatched. This CDR3 is CAWSASRLAGFNEQFF. CDR3 bases: TGTGCCTGGAGTGCTAGTAGACTAGCGGGGTTCAATGAGCAGTTCTTC.

V gene TRBV15 combines with J gene TRBJ2-7; no clear D. This CDR3 spans 12 amino acids. V was trimmed by 1 base and J by 6 bases, leaving 7 bases between them. The germline CDR1 and CDR2 sequences are LNHNV and YYDKDF (reference sequence). Here the CDR3 reads CATSRALGEQYF. The CDR3, as DNA: TGTGCCACCAGCAGAGCTCTCGGCGAGCAGTACTTC.

The V gene is TRBV9, the J gene TRBJ2-5, with D tentatively TRBD1 or TRBD2 (5 bases each). The CDR3 is 14 amino acids. Germline assignment: CDR1 SGDLS and CDR2 YYNGEE. V shed 0 bases and J shed 5 bases, with 11 bases lying between them. CDR3 protein: CASSVANGDETQYF. In DNA form, the CDR3 reads TGTGCCAGCAGCGTAGCTAATGGGGACGAGACCCAGTACTTC.

This clone was seen a handful of times. The chain employs TRBV28 and TRBJ1-3, with no clear D. The V and J ends lost 5 bases and 0 bases respectively, with 17 bases between them. CDR1 and CDR2 from the germline V gene are MDHEN and SYDVKM. The CDR3 contains 17 residues. The CDR3 DNA follows: TGTGCCAGCAGTCCCTCAGACACCCGCTCCTCTGGAAACACCATATATTTT. Translating gives CASSPSDTRSSGNTIYF.

This clone occurred a few times. The chain's CDR3 is CASSLDRGTYGYTF. The CDR3 nucleotides are TGTGCCAGCAGTCTTGACAGGGGCACCTATGGCTACACCTTC. V is TRBV6-5 and J is TRBJ1-2; TRBD1 aligns across 8 bases. The V gene end was trimmed by 5 bases and the J gene end by 4 bases; junction bases not matched to a gene: 6. The CDR3 totals 14 residues. Germline V lookup: CDR1 MNHEY, CDR2 SVGAGI.

This clone was seen a few times. The chain combines TRBV9 with TRBJ2-1; D gene ambiguous. Between the trimmed V and J ends, which lost 1 base and 5 bases, there was a span of 7 bases. There are 13 residues in the CDR3. The germline V gene encodes CDR1 SGDLS and CDR2 YYNGEE. The CDR3 protein is CASSVRPDNEQFF. For the CDR3, the DNA is TGTGCCAGCAGCGTACGGCCTGACAATGAGCAGTTCTTC.

The rearrangement uses TRBV11-3 and TRBJ2-2; D is uncertain. Deletions cut 5 bases from V and 7 bases from J, with 5 bases between. The CDR3 loop spans 11 amino acids. Germline lookup yields CDR1 SGHNT and CDR2 YENEEA. This CDR3 reads CASSANGELFF. For the CDR3, the DNA is TGTGCCAGCAGCGCGAACGGGGAGCTGTTTTTT.

The gene calls are TRBV4-3 and TRBJ1-6; TRBD1 aligns across 9 bases. The V gene's germline CDR1 is LGHNA and CDR2 YSLEER. The CDR3 totals 16 residues. V lost 1 base and J lost 13; bases outside the gene matches: 11. As DNA, the CDR3 is TGCGCCAGCAGCCAAGTTAAACAGGGGGCGCCGGCCCCCCTCCACTTT. It encodes CASSQVKQGAPAPLHF.

The CDR3 DNA follows: TGTGCCAGCAGAGACGGGGGGACAATGAACACTGAAGCTTTCTTT. Amino acid sequence: CASRDGGTMNTEAFF. The rearrangement joins TRBV11-2 to TRBJ1-1; possibly TRBD1 for D (6 bases). Trimming shortened V by 6 bases and J by 0 bases, and 14 bases separated the two germline ends. Germline assignment: CDR1 SGHAT and CDR2 FQNNGV. CDR3 length: 15 amino acids.

Only a few counts were recorded for this clone. The chain has TRBV6-5 and TRBJ1-5; 10 bases fit TRBD1. The CDR3 has 15 residues. V gave up 6 bases and J gave up 2 bases; unmatched junction bases: 4. Germline assignment: CDR1 MNHEY and CDR2 SVGAGI. The CDR3 region is CASRPGTGGNQPQHF. In DNA, the CDR3 is TGTGCCAGCAGACCCGGGACAGGGGGCAATCAGCCCCAGCATTTT.

The chain couples TRBV6-6 to TRBJ1-1, with no clear D. Trimming removed 0 bases from V and 3 bases from J, with 11 bases in between. CDR1 MNHNY and CDR2 SVGAGI come from the germline V gene (reference sequence). The CDR3 runs 15 residues. CDR3 region: CASSYSSGSDTEAFF. The CDR3 DNA reads as TGTGCCAGCAGTTACTCGTCGGGGTCGGACACTGAAGCTTTCTTT.

The V call is TRBV29-1, the J call TRBJ2-3; 9 nucleotides line up with TRBD2. The CDR3 has 16 residues. Germline CDR1 and CDR2: SQVTM and ANQGSEA. With 6 bases clipped from V and 1 base from J, the junction kept 11 bases outside the gene matches. Here the CDR3 DNA reads TGCAGCGTCGCCACGGGGAGCGGGAGGCGCACAGATACGCAGTATTTT. This translates into CSVATGSGRRTDTQYF.